This T cell receptor beta chain was recovered during a study of blood T cells in healthy people across ages. Broader study findings: Across the age range, TCR beta diversity per million T cells fell in a roughly linear way.

This clonotype was detected ten times or more. The antigen is undetermined. The CDR3 is 14 amino acids. The germline V gene encodes CDR1 MNHEY and CDR2 SVGAGI. V lost 6 bases to trimming and J lost 1 base, with 12 bases between them. The use of a sample-barcoded 5' primer and a J-beta primer mix characterized a second PCR of roughly 7 to 11 cycles. A template-switch adaptor with 12 random nucleotides tagged each cDNA molecule. MiXCR was run by TCRdb on the 5' RACE reads, yielding one entry per CDR3 protein. The table shows approximately 880,000 distinct CDR3 sequences, with roughly 43% occurring only once. Each sample gave at least 6.5 million isolated PBMCs.

The source material was blood. This sequence originates from a man aged 25-45 years in good health. V is TRBV6-5 and J is TRBJ2-5; TRBD2 is a possible D gene (5 bases). The CDR3, as DNA: TGTGCCAGCAGAAGTCAGGCGGGCCAAGAGACCCAGTACTTC. This encodes CASRSQAGQETQYF.